A single sample is the source of the 26 T cell receptor beta chains below, sequenced in a study of CD8+ T cells in alopecia areata (dated by TCRdb to the late 2010s). Per the publication, the treatment or condition label means: oral pan-JAK inhibitor, 5-10 mg twice daily. The method was the immunoSEQ multiplex PCR assay. For TCR sequencing, RNA was extracted from every sample and reverse transcribed into cDNA to serve as template. Here the immuneACCESS table is served through TCRdb, limited to in-frame sequences with V and J called. Missing clones are a known gap in these copies; in checked studies unresolved V genes cover under half, and the rest lacks a known reason. Here the sample has about 170,000 clones; 58% occur a single time. In total, the top ten clones hold approximately 16% of the sample. The sample was CD4+ T cells sorted from blood, taken at roughly week 58, from a patient treated with tofacitinib. The receptors were gathered from a human donor with alopecia areata.

This sequence joins TRBV2 and TRBJ1-1; 8 bases fit TRBD1. V shed 6 bases, J shed 14 bases, and the junction held 11 bases outside the gene matches. CDR3 length: 12 residues. Per germline, CDR1 SNHLY and CDR2 FYNNEI. The CDR3, as DNA: TGTGCCAGCAGCGCTGGACAGGGTCGTTTATTCTTT. Its translation: CASSAGQGRLFF.

The chain joins TRBV7-6 to TRBJ2-5, with 12 positions matching TRBD2. The ends lost 5 bases at V and 5 bases at J; junction bases unmatched: 9. The germline V gene encodes CDR1 SGHVS and CDR2 FNYEAQ. The CDR3 consists of 16 residues. The CDR3 is CASSLTTGTSGETQYF. The CDR3 DNA reads as TGTGCCAGCAGCCTCACCACCGGGACTAGCGGGGAGACCCAGTACTTC.

This chain connects TRBV12-5 to TRBJ2-1; D unclear. CDR3 length equals 14 residues. The V end was cut by 2 bases, the J end by 10 bases, with 15 bases between. CDR1 and CDR2 from the germline V gene are LGHNT and FRNRAP. CDR3 amino acids: CASGLTVPPWEQFF. CDR3 coding DNA: TGTGCTAGTGGTTTGACAGTCCCTCCATGGGAGCAGTTCTTC.

This clone was counted a few times. This sequence joins TRBV30 and TRBJ1-2, with TRBD1 matching 8 bases. Germline lookup yields CDR1 GTSNPN and CDR2 SVGIG (reference sequence). The CDR3 sequence is 14 residues long. V lost 3 bases, J lost 2 bases, and 5 bases stayed unmatched. The CDR3 DNA sequence: TGTGCCTGGAGCGTTGGACAGGGAAACTATGGCTACACCTTC. As protein: CAWSVGQGNYGYTF.

This sequence joins TRBV29-1 and TRBJ1-4, with D perhaps TRBD1 (5 bases). CDR1 and CDR2 (germline): SQVTM, ANQGSEA. Trimming took off 1 base at V and 7 bases at J, with 10 bases between the two ends. The CDR3 has 13 amino acids. The CDR3 nucleotides are TGCAGCGTTGAAGGCAGGGTCGGTGAAAAACTGTTTTTT. It codes for CSVEGRVGEKLFF. Supplemented by reference TRBV29-1 and TRBJ1-4, the full variable domain reads SAVISQKPSRDICQRGTSLTIQCQVDSQVTMMFWYRQQPGQSLTLIATANQGSEATYESGFVIDKFPISRPNLTFSTLTVSNMSPEDSSIYLCSVEGRVGEKLFFGSGTQLSVL.

In its sample, this clone was seen many times. The J gene is TRBJ1-2, the V gene TRBV2, with D unresolved. Germline CDR1 reads SNHLY; CDR2 reads FYNNEI. This CDR3 has 11 residues. Between the trimmed V and J ends, which lost 2 bases and 8 bases, there was a span of 6 bases. This CDR3 reads CASSETVGYTF. CDR3 bases: TGTGCCAGCAGTGAAACAGTGGGCTACACCTTC.

There are a few counts of this clone. The chain joins TRBV5-6 to TRBJ2-5; TRBD2 aligns across 12 bases. Germline CDR1 reads SGHDT; CDR2 reads YYEEEE. Germline trimming cut 3 bases from V and 2 bases from J; bases unmatched to any gene: 2. The CDR3 consists of 15 residues. CDR3: CASSWTSGVQETQYF. CDR3 coding DNA: TGTGCCAGCAGCTGGACTAGCGGGGTACAAGAGACCCAGTACTTC.

The chain links TRBV30 to TRBJ2-1; D may be TRBD2 (6 bases). The V and J ends lost 2 bases and 14 bases respectively, with 19 bases between them. The CDR3 length is 13 residues. CDR1 and CDR2 (germline): GTSNPN, SVGIG (reference sequence). The CDR3 DNA sequence: TGTGCCTGGAGTAGCGAGATGGGGGGTTTAGAGTTCTTC. Translating it yields CAWSSEMGGLEFF. Together with reference TRBV30 and TRBJ2-1, the CDR3 gives the full variable domain: SQTIHQWPATLVQPVGSPLSLECTVEGTSNPNLYWYRQAAGRGLQLLFYSVGIGQISSEVPQNLSASRPQDRQFILSSKKLLLSDSGFYLCAWSSEMGGLEFFGPGTRLTVL.

The chain couples TRBV30 to TRBJ1-1, with 8 bases identical to TRBD1. The CDR3 loop spans 13 amino acids. V shed 2 bases and J 4 bases; nucleotides not matched to a gene: 3. Germline V CDR1 and CDR2: GTSNPN, SVGIG (reference sequence). CDR3 DNA sequence: TGTGCCTGGAGTCAGGGGGCCCGCACTGAAGCTTTCTTT. Amino acid sequence: CAWSQGARTEAFF.

This chain connects TRBV29-1 to TRBJ1-1; D uncertain. In germline, CDR1 is SQVTM, CDR2 ANQGSEA. The CDR3 is 14 amino acids. V was pared by 1 base and J by 3 bases, with 12 bases between. CDR3 residues: CSVEGRRADTEAFF. The CDR3 DNA follows: TGCAGCGTTGAAGGGAGAAGGGCGGACACTGAAGCTTTCTTT.

The chain is built from TRBV7-9 and TRBJ2-7; TRBD2 aligns across 11 bases. Germline values: CDR1 SEHNR, CDR2 FQNEAQ (reference sequence). J gave up 4 bases and V 4 bases, and 6 bases lay outside the gene matches. The CDR3 loop spans 15 amino acids. The CDR3 DNA reads as TGTGCCAGCAGCTATGTGACTAGCGGGGTATACGAGCAGTACTTC. Protein sequence: CASSYVTSGVYEQYF. The full variable domain, completed using reference TRBV7-9 and TRBJ2-7, is DTGVSQNPRHKITKRGQNVTFRCDPISEHNRLYWYRQTLGQGPEFLTYFQNEAQLEKSRLLSDRFSAERPKGSFSTLEIQRTEQGDSAMYLCASSYVTSGVYEQYFGPGTRLTVT.

CDR3: CASSPRAGGYTF. The DNA for the CDR3 is TGTGCCAGCAGCCCGCGAGCGGGAGGCTACACCTTC. V usage is TRBV5-6 and J usage is TRBJ1-2, with unresolved D. With 4 bases removed from V and 8 bases from J, the gap between germline ends came to 12 bases. Germline-derived CDR1 and CDR2 are SGHDT and YYEEEE. The CDR3 is 12 amino acids.

The rearrangement uses TRBV19 and TRBJ2-3, with unresolved D. The germline gives CDR1 LNHDA, CDR2 SQIVND (reference sequence). The CDR3 is made up of 15 amino acids. The V end lost 3 bases, the J end lost 3 bases, and 13 bases lay between the germline ends. The CDR3: CASSILAGRTDTQYF. CDR3 coding DNA: TGTGCCAGTAGTATTTTGGCAGGAAGGACAGATACGCAGTATTTT.

This clone was detected only a few times. The chain links TRBV29-1 to TRBJ2-7, with D perhaps TRBD1 (5 bases). The CDR3 loop spans 15 amino acids. Germline-derived CDR1 and CDR2 are SQVTM and ANQGSEA. V lost 6 bases to trimming and J lost 3 bases, with 21 bases between them. DNA for the CDR3: TGCAGCGTCGCCGTCACAGGAACCTATAGCTACGAGCAGTACTTC. As protein: CSVAVTGTYSYEQYF.

Concerning this clone itself: Other DNA sequences of this sample code for an identical CDR3. The rearrangement joins TRBV7-2 to TRBJ2-3; D unclear. CDR1 is SGHTA and CDR2 is FQGNSA in the germline V gene. The CDR3 has 13 amino acids. The V gene lost 2 bases and the J gene lost 4 bases, with 7 bases spanning the gap. This chain's CDR3 is CASSLRVADTQYF. The CDR3 bases are TGTGCCAGCAGCTTAAGGGTGGCAGATACGCAGTATTTT.

This chain joins TRBV4-2 and TRBJ2-5, with D uncertain. The CDR3 runs 14 residues. Trimming pared 0 bases from V and 5 bases from J, leaving 10 bases between. CDR1 LGHNA and CDR2 YNFKEQ come from the germline V gene. The DNA for the CDR3 is TGTGCCAGCAGCCAAGAAGTTGCCGGGGAGACCCAGTACTTC. This encodes CASSQEVAGETQYF.

The gene calls are TRBV14 and TRBJ2-4, with 10 positions matching TRBD2. With 1 base clipped from V and 8 bases from J, the junction kept 5 bases outside the gene matches. The CDR3 extends over 15 amino acids. Germline CDR1 reads SGHDN; CDR2 reads FVKESK. This chain's CDR3 is CASSQGTSGSYIQYF. The CDR3 coding sequence is TGTGCCAGCAGCCAAGGGACTAGCGGATCTTACATTCAGTACTTC. The entire variable domain, with the rest obtained from reference TRBV14 and TRBJ2-4, is as follows: EAGVTQFPSHSVIEKGQTVTLRCDPISGHDNLYWYRRVMGKEIKFLLHFVKESKQDESGMPNNRFLAERTGGTYSTLKVQPAELEDSGVYFCASSQGTSGSYIQYFGAGTRLSVL.

This clone was observed a handful of times. The V call is TRBV4-2, the J call TRBJ1-5, with 7 positions matching TRBD1. V lost 1 base to trimming and J lost 6 bases; unmatched junction nucleotides: 9. The CDR3 covers 16 residues. Germline CDR1 reads LGHNA; CDR2 reads YNFKEQ. The CDR3 sequence: CASSQVLQGGGQPQHF. Written as DNA, the CDR3 is TGTGCCAGCAGCCAAGTCCTGCAGGGGGGAGGTCAGCCCCAGCATTTT.

V gene TRBV19 combines with J gene TRBJ2-1; D is undetermined. Deletions cut 4 bases from V and 11 bases from J, with 9 bases between. This CDR3 is built from 11 residues. Per germline, CDR1 LNHDA and CDR2 SQIVND (reference sequence). The CDR3 region has the DNA TGTGCCAGTAGTAGGTGGGGTCAGCAGTTCTTC. It translates to CASSRWGQQFF.

A note on this clone: In the same sample, other DNA sequences code for this CDR3. The chain links TRBV29-1 to TRBJ1-6; D remains ambiguous. Germline V lookup: CDR1 SQVTM, CDR2 ANQGSEA. This CDR3 contains 14 residues. V was trimmed by 6 bases and J by 0 bases, leaving 9 bases between them. As DNA, the CDR3 is TGCAGCGTGAGTGGAAGCTCCTATAATTCACCCCTCCACTTT. Translating it yields CSVSGSSYNSPLHF.

With respect to this clone: At one boundary the junction diverges from the germline segment, which might be a read error. This sequence joins TRBV6-1 and TRBJ1-6, with D unresolved. The CDR3 contains 14 residues. Per germline, CDR1 MNHNS and CDR2 SASEGT. DNA of the CDR3: TGTGCCAGCATTGAAGGGAACTATAATTCACCCATCCACTTT. Its protein product is CASIEGNYNSPIHF.

This chain connects TRBV9 to TRBJ1-2, with D tentatively TRBD1 (5 bases). Germline CDR1 is SGDLS and CDR2 is YYNGEE. Trimming removed 2 bases at V and 5 bases at J, with 13 bases between. This CDR3 comprises 14 residues. CDR3 protein: CASSVGTGDYGYTF. The CDR3, as DNA: TGTGCCAGCAGCGTGGGGACCGGCGATTATGGCTACACCTTC.

The genes are TRBV6-6 and TRBJ1-5, with TRBD1 identical over 8 bases. The V gene's germline CDR1 is MNHNY and CDR2 SVGAGI (reference sequence). V gave up 6 bases and J gave up 3 bases; unmatched junction bases: 7. This CDR3 is built from 15 residues. The CDR3 spells CASSSPGGDNQPQHF. In nucleotides, the CDR3 is TGTGCCAGCAGCTCACCAGGGGGCGACAATCAGCCCCAGCATTTT.

The chain employs TRBV28 and TRBJ1-6, with 10 bases that match TRBD1. The V gene's germline CDR1 is MDHEN and CDR2 SYDVKM. The V and J ends lost 5 bases and 7 bases, in that order; junction bases with no gene match: 8. The length of the CDR3 is 16 residues. The CDR3 DNA reads as TGTGCCAGCAGTCGACGGCCGGGACAGGGGAATTCACCCCTCCACTTT. It translates to CASSRRPGQGNSPLHF.

V usage is TRBV25-1 and J usage is TRBJ1-1; weak D call: TRBD1 (6 bases). The CDR3 runs 15 residues. Trimming pared 3 bases from V and 1 base from J, leaving 12 bases between. Germline V gene data show CDR1 as MGHDK and CDR2 as SYGVNS. CDR3 residues: CASSDSTGRNTEAFF. The CDR3 DNA sequence: TGTGCCAGCAGTGATTCCACAGGGAGGAACACTGAAGCTTTCTTT. Full variable domain (missing parts from reference TRBV25-1 and TRBJ1-1): EADIYQTPRYLVIGTGKKITLECSQTMGHDKMYWYQQDPGMELHLIHYSYGVNSTEKGDLSSESTVSRIRTEHFPLTLESARPSHTSQYLCASSDSTGRNTEAFFGQGTRLTVV.

CDR3 sequence (DNA): TGCAGCGTTGAACAGCCAGTTGAGGCTGAAGCTTTCTTT. Protein: CSVEQPVEAEAFF. This chain links TRBV29-1 with TRBJ1-1; D is undetermined. The V and J ends lost 2 bases and 6 bases respectively, with 13 bases between them. Germline values: CDR1 SQVTM, CDR2 ANQGSEA. The CDR3 runs 13 residues.